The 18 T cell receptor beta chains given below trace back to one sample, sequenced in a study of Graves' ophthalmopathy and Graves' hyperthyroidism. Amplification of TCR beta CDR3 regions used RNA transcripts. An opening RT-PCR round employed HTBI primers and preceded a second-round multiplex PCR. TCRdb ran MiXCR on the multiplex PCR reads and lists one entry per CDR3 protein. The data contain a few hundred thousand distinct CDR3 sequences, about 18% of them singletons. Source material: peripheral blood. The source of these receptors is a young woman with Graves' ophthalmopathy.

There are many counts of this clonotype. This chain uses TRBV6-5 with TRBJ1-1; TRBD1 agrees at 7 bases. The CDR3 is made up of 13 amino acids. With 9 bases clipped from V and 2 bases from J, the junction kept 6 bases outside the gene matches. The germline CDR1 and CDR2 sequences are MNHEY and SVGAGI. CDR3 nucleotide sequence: TGTGCCAGTACAGGGGTGGGTAACACTGAAGCTTTCTTT. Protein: CASTGVGNTEAFF.

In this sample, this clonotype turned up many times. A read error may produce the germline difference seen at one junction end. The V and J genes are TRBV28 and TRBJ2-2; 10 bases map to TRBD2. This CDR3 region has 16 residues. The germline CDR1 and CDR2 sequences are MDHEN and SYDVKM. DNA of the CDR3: TGTGCCAGCAGTATCATTAGCGGGGGGAACACCGGGGAGCTGCTTTTT. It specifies CASSIISGGNTGELLF. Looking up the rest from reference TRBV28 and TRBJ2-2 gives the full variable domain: DVKVTQSSRYLVKRTGEKVFLECVQDMDHENMFWYRQDPGLGLRLIYFSYDVKMKEKGDIPEGYSVSREKKERFSLILESASTNQTSMYLCASSIISGGNTGELLFGEGSRLTVL.

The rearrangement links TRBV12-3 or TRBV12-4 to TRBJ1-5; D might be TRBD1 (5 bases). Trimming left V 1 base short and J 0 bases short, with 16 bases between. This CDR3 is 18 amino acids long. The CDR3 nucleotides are TGTGCCAGCAGTTTAGGGAACCGGGACGTCGATAGCAATCAGCCCCAGCATTTT. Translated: CASSLGNRDVDSNQPQHF.

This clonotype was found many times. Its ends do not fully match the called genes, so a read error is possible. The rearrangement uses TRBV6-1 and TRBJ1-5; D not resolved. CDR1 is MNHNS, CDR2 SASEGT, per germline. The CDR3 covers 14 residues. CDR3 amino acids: CAGSKKREGQPQHF. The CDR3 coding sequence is TGTGCCGGCAGTAAAAAAAGGGAGGGACAGCCCCAGCATTTT.

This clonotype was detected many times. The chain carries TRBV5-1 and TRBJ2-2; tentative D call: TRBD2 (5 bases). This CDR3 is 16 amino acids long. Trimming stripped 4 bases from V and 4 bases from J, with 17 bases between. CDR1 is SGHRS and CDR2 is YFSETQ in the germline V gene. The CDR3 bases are TGCGCCAGCAGCCTAGCTCGAGTGGTCGGCACCGGGGAGCTGTTTTTT. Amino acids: CASSLARVVGTGELFF.

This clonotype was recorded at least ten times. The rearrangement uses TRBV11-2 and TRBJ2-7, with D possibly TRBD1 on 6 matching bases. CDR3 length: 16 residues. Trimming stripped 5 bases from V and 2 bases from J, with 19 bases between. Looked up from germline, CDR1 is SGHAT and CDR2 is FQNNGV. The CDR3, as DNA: TGTGCCAGCAGCCCGCGCGGTTTCAACAGGGCCTACGAGCAGTACTTC. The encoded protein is CASSPRGFNRAYEQYF.

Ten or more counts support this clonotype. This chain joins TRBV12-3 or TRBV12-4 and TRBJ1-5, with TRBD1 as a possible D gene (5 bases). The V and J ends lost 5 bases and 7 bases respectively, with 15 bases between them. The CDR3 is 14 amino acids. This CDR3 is CASSLQGWEQPQHF. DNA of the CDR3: TGTGCCAGCAGTCTCCAGGGCTGGGAACAGCCCCAGCATTTT.

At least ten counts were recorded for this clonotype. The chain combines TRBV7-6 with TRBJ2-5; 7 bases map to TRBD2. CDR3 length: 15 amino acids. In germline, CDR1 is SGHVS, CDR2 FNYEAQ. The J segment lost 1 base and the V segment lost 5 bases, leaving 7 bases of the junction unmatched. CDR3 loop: CASSPSPGGQETQYF. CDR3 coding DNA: TGTGCCAGCAGCCCGTCGCCGGGGGGCCAAGAGACCCAGTACTTC. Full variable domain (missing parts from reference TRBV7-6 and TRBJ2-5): GAGVSQSPRYKVTKRGQDVALRCDPISGHVSLYWYRQALGQGPEFLTYFNYEAQQDKSGLPNDRFSAERPEGSISTLTIQRTEQRDSAMYRCASSPSPGGQETQYFGPGTRLLVL.

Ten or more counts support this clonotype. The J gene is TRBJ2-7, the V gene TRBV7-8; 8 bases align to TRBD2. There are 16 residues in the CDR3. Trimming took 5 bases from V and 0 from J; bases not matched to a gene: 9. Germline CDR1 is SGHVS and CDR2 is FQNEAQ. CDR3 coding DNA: TGTGCCAGCAGCCCCCGGGGCGGGAGGACCTCCTACGAGCAGTACTTC. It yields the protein CASSPRGGRTSYEQYF.

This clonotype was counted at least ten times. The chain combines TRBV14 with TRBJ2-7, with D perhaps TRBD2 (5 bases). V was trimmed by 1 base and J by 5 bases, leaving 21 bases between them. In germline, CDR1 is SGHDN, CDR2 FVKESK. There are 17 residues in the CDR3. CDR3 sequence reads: CASSQGVGSGLKHEQYF. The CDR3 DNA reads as TGTGCCAGCAGCCAAGGGGTGGGGAGCGGCCTGAAGCACGAGCAGTACTTC.

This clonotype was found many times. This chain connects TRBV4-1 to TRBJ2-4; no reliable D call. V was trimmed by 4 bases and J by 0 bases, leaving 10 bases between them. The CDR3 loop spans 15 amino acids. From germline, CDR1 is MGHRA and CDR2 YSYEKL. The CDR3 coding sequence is TGCGCCAGCAGCCGGCTTGGGCTAGCCAAAAACATTCAGTACTTC. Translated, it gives CASSRLGLAKNIQYF.

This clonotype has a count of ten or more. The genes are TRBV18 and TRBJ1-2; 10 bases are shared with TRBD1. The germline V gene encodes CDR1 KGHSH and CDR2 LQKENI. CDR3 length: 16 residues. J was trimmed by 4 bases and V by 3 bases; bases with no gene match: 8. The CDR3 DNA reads TGTGCCAGCTCACCTCCTGACAGGGGGCGCGTCTATGGCTACACCTTC. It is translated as CASSPPDRGRVYGYTF. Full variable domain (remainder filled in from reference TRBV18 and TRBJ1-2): NAGVMQNPRHLVRRRGQEARLRCSPMKGHSHVYWYRQLPEEGLKFMVYLQKENIIDESGMPKERFSAEFPKEGPSILRIQQVVRGDSAAYFCASSPPDRGRVYGYTFGSGTRLTVV.

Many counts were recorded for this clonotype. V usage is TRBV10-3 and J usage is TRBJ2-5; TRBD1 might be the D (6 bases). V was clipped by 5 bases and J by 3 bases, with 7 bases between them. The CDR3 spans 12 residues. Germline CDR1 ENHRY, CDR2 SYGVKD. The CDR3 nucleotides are TGTGCCATCAGTTCAGGGGAAGAGACCCAGTACTTC. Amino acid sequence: CAISSGEETQYF.

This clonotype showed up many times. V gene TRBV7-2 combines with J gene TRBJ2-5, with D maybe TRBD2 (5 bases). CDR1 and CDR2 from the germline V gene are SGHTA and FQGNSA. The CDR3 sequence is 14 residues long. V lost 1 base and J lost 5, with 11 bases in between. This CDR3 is CASSLGTYWETQYF. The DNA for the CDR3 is TGTGCCAGCAGCTTAGGGACTTACTGGGAGACCCAGTACTTC.

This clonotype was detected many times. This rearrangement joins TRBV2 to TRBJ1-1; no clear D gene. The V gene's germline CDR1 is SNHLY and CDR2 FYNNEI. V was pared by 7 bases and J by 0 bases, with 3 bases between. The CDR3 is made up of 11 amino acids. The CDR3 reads CASNVNTEAFF. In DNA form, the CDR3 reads TGTGCCAGCAATGTGAACACTGAAGCTTTCTTT.

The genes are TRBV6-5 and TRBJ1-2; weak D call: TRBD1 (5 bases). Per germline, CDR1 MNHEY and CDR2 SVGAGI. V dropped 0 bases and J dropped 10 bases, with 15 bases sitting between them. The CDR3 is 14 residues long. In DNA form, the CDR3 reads TGTGCCAGCAGTTACTCGTCCGGGGCGCAGGACTACACCTTC. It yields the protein CASSYSSGAQDYTF.

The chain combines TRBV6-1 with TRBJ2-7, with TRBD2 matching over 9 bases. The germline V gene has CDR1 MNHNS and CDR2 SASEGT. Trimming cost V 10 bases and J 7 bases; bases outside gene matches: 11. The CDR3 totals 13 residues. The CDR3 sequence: CATVAGASGEQYF. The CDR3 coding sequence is TGTGCCACGGTAGCGGGAGCCTCGGGGGAGCAGTACTTC.

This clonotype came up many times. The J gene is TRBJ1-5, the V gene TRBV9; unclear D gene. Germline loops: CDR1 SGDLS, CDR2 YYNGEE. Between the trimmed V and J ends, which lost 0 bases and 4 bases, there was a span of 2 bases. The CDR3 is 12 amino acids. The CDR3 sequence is CASSVGNQPQHF. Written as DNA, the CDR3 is TGTGCCAGCAGCGTAGGGAATCAGCCCCAGCATTTT.